This T cell receptor beta chain was documented in a study of shared clonotypes between healthy human individuals. For the study at large: The composition of the donors was two women and a few men aged 18 to 49.

Produced via immunoSEQ multiplex PCR; TCRdb's table is partial and in-frame only. This table holds some 2.3 million clones, more than 85% found once. The V gene lost 5 bases and the J gene lost 1 base, with 14 bases spanning the gap. Germline-derived CDR1 and CDR2 are LNHDA and SQIVND (reference sequence). The CDR3 consists of 15 residues. This sequence originates from a young man in good health. Some clones in this sample may be carry-over from other donors' samples. Sequenced input: naive CD4+ T cells from PBMCs. The subset: CD45RA+ positively selected. The chain employs TRBV19 and TRBJ1-1; D is unclear. CDR3 nucleotide sequence: TGTGCCAGTAGTTTGGGGTGGCAAGGGAACACTGAAGCTTTCTTT. Translating gives CASSLGWQGNTEAFF.